The 7 T cell receptor beta chains below all came from one sample that was sequenced in a study of blood T cell repertoires in COVID-19. Libraries were prepared by immunoSEQ multiplex PCR; TCRdb keeps only in-frame clonotypes and omits some of them. The table shows 65,000 to 90,000 clones, with 70% to 90% occurring only once. Sample: peripheral blood. These receptors were taken from a woman over 75 with acute or convalescent COVID-19.

The genes are TRBV30 and TRBJ1-4; 7 bases are a match to TRBD1. CDR1 and CDR2 (germline): GTSNPN, SVGIG (reference sequence). Unmatched junction bases numbered 3, after V lost 3 bases and J lost 5 bases. This CDR3 is 13 amino acids long. The CDR3 sequence: CAWRPRGNEKLFF. The CDR3 DNA reads as TGTGCCTGGAGGCCCAGGGGGAATGAAAAACTGTTTTTT.

The chain couples TRBV3-1 (or the pseudogene TRBV3-2) to TRBJ1-5; D ambiguous. CDR1 is LGHDT and CDR2 is YNNKEL in the germline V gene (reference sequence). V lost 2 bases, J lost 5 bases, and 7 bases lay in between. This CDR3 region has 13 residues. Written as DNA, the CDR3 is TGTGCCAGCAGCCAAATTGTCGATCAGCCCCAGCATTTT. Translated, it gives CASSQIVDQPQHF.

V is TRBV11-3 and J is TRBJ2-2; possibly TRBD2 for D (6 bases). V lost 2 bases and J lost 2, with 12 bases in between. The CDR3 sequence is 16 residues long. Looked up from germline, CDR1 is SGHNT and CDR2 is YENEEA. CDR3 in amino acids: CASSLQRGKNTGELFF. The CDR3 DNA sequence: TGTGCCAGCAGCTTACAACGGGGGAAAAACACCGGGGAGCTGTTTTTT. The whole variable domain, filled in from reference TRBV11-3 and TRBJ2-2, reads EAGVVQSPRYKIIEKKQPVAFWCNPISGHNTLYWYLQNLGQGPELLIRYENEEAVDDSQLPKDRFSAERLKGVDSTLKIQPAELGDSAVYLCASSLQRGKNTGELFFGEGSRLTVL.

A single count supports this clone. V is TRBV6-2 or TRBV6-3 and J is TRBJ1-1; 9 bases are shared with TRBD1. V dropped 7 bases and J dropped 0; count of bases not matched to a gene: 15. The CDR3 contains 18 residues. Germline assignment: CDR1 MNHEY and CDR2 SVGEGT. The CDR3 nucleotides are TGTGCCAGCACCCCCTTGAGTCCCGGGACAGGGTTGAACACTGAAGCTTTCTTT. Translated: CASTPLSPGTGLNTEAFF.

V and J are TRBV29-1 and TRBJ1-1; 8 positions agree with TRBD1. V lost 6 bases and J lost 5; bases outside the gene matches: 11. The CDR3 sequence is 14 residues long. Germline values: CDR1 SQVTM, CDR2 ANQGSEA. CDR3 protein: CSVTPGGVRTEAFF. Written as DNA, the CDR3 is TGCAGCGTCACTCCAGGGGGCGTGAGGACTGAAGCTTTCTTT.

V gene TRBV5-6 combines with J gene TRBJ2-7; D remains unclear. V was cut by 2 bases and J by 1 base, with 13 bases left in between. The CDR3 totals 15 residues. CDR1 and CDR2 (germline): SGHDT, YYEEEE. CDR3 DNA: TGTGCCAGCAGCTTTTTGAGGTTAAGGTCCTACGAGCAGTACTTC. This gives the protein CASSFLRLRSYEQYF.

Only a few counts were recorded for this clone. The genes are TRBV19 and TRBJ1-5; a possible D gene is TRBD1 (5 bases). The CDR3 covers 16 residues. CDR1 is LNHDA, CDR2 SQIVND, per germline (reference sequence). With 5 bases removed from V and 3 bases from J, the gap between germline ends came to 17 bases. The CDR3 reads CASSPETAGNNQPQHF. The CDR3 DNA sequence: TGTGCCAGTAGTCCAGAAACGGCAGGGAACAATCAGCCCCAGCATTTT. The full variable domain, its missing parts supplied by reference TRBV19 and TRBJ1-5, is DGGITQSPKYLFRKEGQNVTLSCEQNLNHDAMYWYRQDPGQGLRLIYYSQIVNDFQKGDIAEGYSVSREKKESFPLTVTSAQKNPTAFYLCASSPETAGNNQPQHFGDGTRLSIL.